Described below is a single T cell receptor (beta chain) sequence and its context. The data were taken from a study of blood T cell repertoires in COVID-19. About the study: Sites in the United States, Italy and Spain provided acute and convalescent COVID-19 samples. From T cells, B-cell-depleted T cells, or PBMCs came the material, which was cDNA or gDNA.

The V end lost 1 base, the J end lost 7 bases, and 16 bases lay between the germline ends. This CDR3 has 15 residues. Per the germline V gene, CDR1 is LGHNA and CDR2 is YSLEER. Clones were sequenced by immunoSEQ multiplex PCR, and TCRdb holds only the in-frame ones, with some missing. Among some 240,000 clones, roughly 84% were seen once, and the ten largest hold about 1.5%. The clonotype originates from a woman in her forties who had recovered from COVID-19. The material sequenced was peripheral blood. J is TRBJ1-2 and V is TRBV4-3; D may be TRBD1 (6 bases). CDR3 residues: CASSQGRRTGFGYTF. Here the CDR3 DNA reads TGCGCCAGCAGCCAAGGGCGACGAACAGGGTTTGGCTACACCTTC.